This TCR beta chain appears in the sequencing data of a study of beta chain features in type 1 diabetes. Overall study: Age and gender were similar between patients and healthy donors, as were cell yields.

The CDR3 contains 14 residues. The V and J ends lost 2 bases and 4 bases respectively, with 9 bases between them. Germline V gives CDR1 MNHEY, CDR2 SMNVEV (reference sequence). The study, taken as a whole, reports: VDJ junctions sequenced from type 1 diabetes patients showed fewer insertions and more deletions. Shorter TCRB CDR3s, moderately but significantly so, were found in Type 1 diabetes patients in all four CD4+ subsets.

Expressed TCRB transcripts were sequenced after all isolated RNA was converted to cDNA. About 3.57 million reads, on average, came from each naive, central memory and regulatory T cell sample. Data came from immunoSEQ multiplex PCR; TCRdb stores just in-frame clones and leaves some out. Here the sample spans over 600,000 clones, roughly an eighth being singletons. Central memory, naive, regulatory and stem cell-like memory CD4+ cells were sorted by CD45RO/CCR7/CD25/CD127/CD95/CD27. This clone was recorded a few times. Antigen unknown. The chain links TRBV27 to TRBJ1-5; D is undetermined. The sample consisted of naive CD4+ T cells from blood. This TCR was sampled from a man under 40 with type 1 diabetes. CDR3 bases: TGTGCCAGCAGTTTAGAACGGTTTAATCAGCCCCAGCATTTT. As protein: CASSLERFNQPQHF.